The 3 T cell receptor beta chains presented below share a single source sample, sequenced in a study of cytomegalovirus exposure and HLA in healthy donors. Primers: 60 Vbeta forward and 13 Jbeta reverse. Using immunoSEQ multiplex PCR, the repertoire was profiled, and TCRdb retains in-frame clones only, with some absent. The sample has some 120,000 clones, 65% to 90% seen once. The sequencing sample was made of PBMCs. These receptor sequences come from a woman under 40 in good health and CMV-seronegative.

The CDR3 here is CASSLDFSSTDTQYF. CDR3 sequence (DNA): TGCGCCAGCAGCTTGGACTTCTCTAGCACAGATACGCAGTATTTT. V is TRBV5-1 and J is TRBJ2-3; D gene uncertain. V lost 0 bases to trimming and J lost 0 bases, with 8 bases between them. CDR3 length equals 15 residues. Per germline, CDR1 SGHRS and CDR2 YFSETQ. The whole variable domain, remainder taken from reference TRBV5-1 and TRBJ2-3, is KAGVTQTPRYLIKTRGQQVTLSCSPISGHRSVSWYQQTPGQGLQFLFEYFSETQRNKGNFPGRFSGRQFSNSRSEMNVSTLELGDSALYLCASSLDFSSTDTQYFGPGTRLTVL.

The rearrangement links TRBV7-2 to TRBJ2-1, with 9 bases matching TRBD1. V was clipped by 5 bases and J by 5 bases; unmatched bases: 7. The CDR3 runs 15 residues. Germline V gene data show CDR1 as SGHTA and CDR2 as FQGNSA. CDR3 in DNA: TGTGCCAGCAGCACGGGACAGGGACGACACAATGAGCAGTTCTTC. Translated: CASSTGQGRHNEQFF.

The gene calls are TRBV10-1 and TRBJ2-2; 12 bases match TRBD1. Germline V gives CDR1 WNHNN, CDR2 SYGVQD (reference sequence). With 8 bases clipped from V and 1 base from J, the junction kept 8 bases outside the gene matches. The CDR3 covers 17 residues. The CDR3 sequence is CASAGGTGGWNTGELFF. In nucleotides, the CDR3 is TGCGCCAGCGCAGGCGGGACAGGGGGCTGGAACACCGGGGAGCTGTTTTTT.